This T cell receptor (beta chain) was recovered during a study of OX40 agonist ivuxolimab in advanced cancers. Whole-study results and caveats: Low normalized clonal expansion also occurred in some nonresponding patients. Blood T cells, both CD4+ and CD8+, expanded clonally by week 6 at 0.1 to 3.0 mg/kg.

The junction had 4 bases not matched to a gene; V was cut back by 4 bases and J by 3 bases. The CDR3 runs to 14 residues. The germline CDR1 and CDR2 sequences are ENHRY and SYGVKD. With regard to this clone: Its antigen is unknown.

Sequencing used immunoSEQ multiplex PCR; TCRdb keeps in-frame clones, though not all of them. The table shows some 58,000 clones, with around 93% occurring only once. The chain has TRBV10-3 and TRBJ2-7, with 9 bases aligning to TRBD1. The sequence came from an adult with an advanced solid tumor such as melanoma, head and neck, liver or kidney cancer. Sequencing used CD4+ or CD8+ T cells sorted from blood, obtained in a trial of the OX40 agonist ivuxolimab. CDR3 amino acids: CAISAGQGGYEQYF. CDR3 nucleotides: TGTGCCATCAGTGCGGGACAGGGTGGCTACGAGCAGTACTTC.